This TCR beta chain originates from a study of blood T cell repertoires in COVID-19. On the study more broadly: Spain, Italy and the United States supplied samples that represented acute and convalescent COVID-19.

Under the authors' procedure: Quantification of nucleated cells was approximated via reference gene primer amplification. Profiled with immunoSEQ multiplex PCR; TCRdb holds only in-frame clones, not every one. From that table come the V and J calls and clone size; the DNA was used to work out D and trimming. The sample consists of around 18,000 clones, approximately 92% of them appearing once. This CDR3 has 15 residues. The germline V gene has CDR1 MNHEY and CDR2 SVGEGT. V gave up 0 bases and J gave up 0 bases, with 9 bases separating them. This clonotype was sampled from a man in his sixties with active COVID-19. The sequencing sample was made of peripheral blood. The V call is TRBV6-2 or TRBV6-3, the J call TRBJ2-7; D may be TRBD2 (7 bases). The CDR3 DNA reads TGTGCCAGCAGTTACTCGGCGGGGGCCTCCTACGAGCAGTACTTC. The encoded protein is CASSYSAGASYEQYF.